Presented here are 5 T cell receptor beta chains from one specimen sequenced in a study of blood T cell repertoires in COVID-19. Measured with immunoSEQ multiplex PCR; TCRdb has only the in-frame clones, and not every one. The sample has hundreds of thousands of clones; roughly nine tenths are singletons. Sample: PBMCs or T cells enriched from blood (not recorded which). These receptor sequences come from a woman aged 25 to 39 who had recovered from COVID-19.

The CDR3 here is CASSEQGRNQYF. CDR3 coding DNA: TGTGCCAGCAGTGAACAGGGGAGAAACCAGTACTTC. The chain employs TRBV28 and TRBJ2-5; 7 bases are a match to TRBD1. V lost 5 bases, J lost 10 bases, and 7 bases stayed unmatched. From germline, CDR1 is MDHEN and CDR2 SYDVKM. The CDR3 covers 12 residues.

The count of this clone is one. An end of the junction does not agree with germline; a read error may underlie this. The J gene is TRBJ2-5, the V gene TRBV28; the match to TRBD2 covers 10 bases. Germline values: CDR1 MDHEN, CDR2 SYDVKM. The CDR3 spans 13 residues. The CDR3, as DNA: TGTGCCAGCAGTTGGGGGCTAGCGGGAGCTACGCACTTC. This gives the protein CASSWGLAGATHF.

The chain links TRBV29-1 to TRBJ2-3; possibly TRBD2 for D (7 bases). The V end was cut by 4 bases, the J end by 1 base, with 15 bases between. Germline-derived CDR1 and CDR2 are SQVTM and ANQGSEA. The CDR3 loop spans 15 amino acids. CDR3 in amino acids: CSVVSRGLGTDTQYF. In nucleotides, the CDR3 is TGCAGCGTTGTGTCGCGGGGGCTGGGCACAGATACGCAGTATTTT.

The chain links TRBV19 to TRBJ2-5; the match to TRBD1 covers 7 bases. From germline, CDR1 is LNHDA and CDR2 SQIVND (reference sequence). CDR3 length: 14 residues. V lost 7 bases to trimming and J lost 2 bases; unmatched junction nucleotides: 7. This CDR3 is CASTQQGNQETQYF. CDR3 nucleotide sequence: TGTGCCAGTACCCAACAGGGGAATCAAGAGACCCAGTACTTC.

This chain connects TRBV19 to TRBJ2-7; 10 bases agree with TRBD2. Germline V gene lookup returns CDR1 LNHDA and CDR2 SQIVND (reference sequence). This CDR3 is built from 15 residues. J was trimmed by 4 bases and V by 5 bases; bases with no gene match: 8. CDR3 in DNA: TGTGCCAGTAGTGCCAGCGGGAGGGGAGGGTACGAGCAGTACTTC. This translates into CASSASGRGGYEQYF.